This TCR beta chain was obtained from a study of cytomegalovirus exposure and HLA in healthy donors. CDR1 and CDR2 from the germline V gene are SGHRS and YFSETQ. The length of the CDR3 is 14 residues. Unmatched junction bases numbered 10, after V lost 4 bases and J lost 7 bases. This PCR relied on a set of 60 Vbeta primers and 13 Jbeta primers. The table came from immunoSEQ multiplex PCR; TCRdb's copy has only in-frame clones and leaves some out. This sample's table reports 200,000 or so clones. This clonotype was obtained from a girl aged 2-10 years in good health and CMV-seropositive. The chain uses TRBV5-1 and TRBJ1-2; 7 nucleotides line up with TRBD1. The sample comprised PBMCs. CDR3 DNA sequence: TGCGCCAGCAGCCTTACAGGGGAGGCCTTTGGCTACACCTTC. Encoded protein: CASSLTGEAFGYTF.